This TCR beta chain was recorded in a study of identical twins. General study points: Abundant beta clonotypes from cord blood bore fewer insertions; memory repertoires lacked this pattern. Models, which agreed with sharing between unrelated individuals, nonetheless underestimated the out-of-frame TCR alpha sharing seen in monozygotic twins. Findings depended on cross-sectional statistics rather than tracking the same donors.

In regard to this clonotype: Its matching antigen is unknown.

Per germline, CDR1 LGHNA and CDR2 YNFKEQ. This CDR3 is built from 19 residues. V lost 6 bases, J lost 0 bases, and 12 bases stayed unmatched. TCRdb reanalysed the 5' RACE reads using MiXCR and keeps one entry per CDR3 protein. The sample carries around 280,000 distinct CDR3 sequences, roughly 8.6% recorded once. This sample also belongs to another study, concerning yellow fever vaccine responses in identical twins. This second study notes: Reportedly, the T cell response mounted by twins to vaccine seemed partly convergent, partly personalized.

The sequenced sample consisted of memory (CD45RO+) T cells sorted from blood. The genes are TRBV4-2 and TRBJ2-6; TRBD1 matches at 9 bases. This clonotype originated in a young woman in good health. In DNA, the CDR3 is TGTGCCAGCAGGGACGGGGACAGGGTACTCAGCTCTGGGGCCAACGTCCTGACTTTC. Protein: CASRDGDRVLSSGANVLTF.